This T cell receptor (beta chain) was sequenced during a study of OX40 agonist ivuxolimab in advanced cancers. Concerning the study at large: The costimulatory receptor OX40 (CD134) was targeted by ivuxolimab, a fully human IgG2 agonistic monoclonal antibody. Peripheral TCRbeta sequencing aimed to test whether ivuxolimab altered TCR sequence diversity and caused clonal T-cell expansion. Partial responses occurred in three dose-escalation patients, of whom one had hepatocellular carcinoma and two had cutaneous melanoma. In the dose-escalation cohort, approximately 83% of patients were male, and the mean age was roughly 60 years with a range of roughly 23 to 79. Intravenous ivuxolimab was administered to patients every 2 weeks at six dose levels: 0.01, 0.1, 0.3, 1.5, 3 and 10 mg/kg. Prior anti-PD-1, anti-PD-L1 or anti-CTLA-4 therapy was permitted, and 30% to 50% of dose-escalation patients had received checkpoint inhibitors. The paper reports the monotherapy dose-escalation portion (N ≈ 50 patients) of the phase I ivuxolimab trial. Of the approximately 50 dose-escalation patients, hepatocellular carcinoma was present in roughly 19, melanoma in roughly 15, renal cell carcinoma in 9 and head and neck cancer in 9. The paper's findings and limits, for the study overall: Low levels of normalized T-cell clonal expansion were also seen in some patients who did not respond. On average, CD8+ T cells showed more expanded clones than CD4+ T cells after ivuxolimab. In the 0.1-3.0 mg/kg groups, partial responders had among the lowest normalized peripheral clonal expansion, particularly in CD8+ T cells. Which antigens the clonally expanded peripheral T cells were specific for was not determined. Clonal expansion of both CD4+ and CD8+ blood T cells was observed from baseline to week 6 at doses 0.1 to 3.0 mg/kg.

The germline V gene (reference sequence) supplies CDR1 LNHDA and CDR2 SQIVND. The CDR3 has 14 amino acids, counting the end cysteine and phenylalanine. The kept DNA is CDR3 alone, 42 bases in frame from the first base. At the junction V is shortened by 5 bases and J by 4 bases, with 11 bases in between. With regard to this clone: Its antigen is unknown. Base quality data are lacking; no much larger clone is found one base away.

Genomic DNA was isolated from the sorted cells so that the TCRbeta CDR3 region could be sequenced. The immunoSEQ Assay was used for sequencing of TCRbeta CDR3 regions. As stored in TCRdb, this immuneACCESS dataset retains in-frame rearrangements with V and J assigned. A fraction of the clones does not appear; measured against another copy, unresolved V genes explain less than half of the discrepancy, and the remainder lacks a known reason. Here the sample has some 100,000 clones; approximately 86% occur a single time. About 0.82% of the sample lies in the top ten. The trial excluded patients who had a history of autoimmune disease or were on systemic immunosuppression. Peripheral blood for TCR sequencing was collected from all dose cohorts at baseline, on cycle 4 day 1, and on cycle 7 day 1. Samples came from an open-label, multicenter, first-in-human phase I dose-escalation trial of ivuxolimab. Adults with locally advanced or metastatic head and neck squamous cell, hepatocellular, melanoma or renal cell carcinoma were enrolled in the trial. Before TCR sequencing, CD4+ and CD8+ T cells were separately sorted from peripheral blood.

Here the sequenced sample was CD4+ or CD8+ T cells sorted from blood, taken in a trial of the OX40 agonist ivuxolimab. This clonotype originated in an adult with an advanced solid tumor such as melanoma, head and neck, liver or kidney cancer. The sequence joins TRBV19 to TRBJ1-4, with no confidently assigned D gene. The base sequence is TGTGCCAGTAGTTCGTCCCACGGTAATGAAAAACTGTTTTTT. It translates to CASSSSHGNEKLFF.